This T cell receptor (beta chain) was identified in a study of blood T cell repertoires in COVID-19. Overall study: Spain, Italy and the United States supplied samples that represented acute and convalescent COVID-19. Nucleic acid was either cDNA or gDNA, and it came from T cells, B-cell-depleted T cells, or PBMCs.

Data came from immunoSEQ multiplex PCR; TCRdb stores just in-frame clones and leaves some out. The sample holds approximately 180,000 clones; more than 75% are singletons and the top ten take 17%. The CDR3 contains 14 residues. J was trimmed by 4 bases and V by 3 bases; bases with no gene match: 3. CDR1 and CDR2 from the germline V gene are MDHEN and SYDVKM. J is TRBJ1-1 and V is TRBV28; 9 bases line up with TRBD1. The TCR was taken from a woman between 50 and 59 years old with acute COVID-19. Sample: PBMCs or T cells enriched from blood (not recorded which). The CDR3 reads CASSLVTGGTEAFF. Written as DNA, the CDR3 is TGTGCCAGCAGTTTGGTGACAGGGGGCACTGAAGCTTTCTTT.